A single sample gave rise to the 9 T cell receptor beta chains below, sequenced in a study of T cells in Graves' hyperthyroidism and ophthalmopathy. The TCR beta CDR3 regions underwent amplification using RNA transcripts as the source. Researchers ran a first-round RT-PCR on the TCR CDR3 using the HTBI primer set. TCRdb analysed the multiplex PCR reads with MiXCR anew, one entry per CDR3 protein. The sample has approximately 690,000 distinct CDR3 sequences, roughly 15% seen once. The material sequenced was blood. The receptors originated from a woman aged 50 to 65 with Graves' ophthalmopathy.

In regard to this clonotype: A much more abundant neighbour one base away suggests this may be a read error. This chain connects TRBV28 to TRBJ2-3, with D possibly TRBD1 on 6 matching bases. The germline V gene has CDR1 MDHEN and CDR2 SYDVKM. This CDR3 has 17 residues. The CDR3 sequence is CAGSHLLDRFKSNTQYF. CDR3 in DNA: TGTGCCGGCAGTCACCTCTTGGACAGATTCAAGTCAAATACGCAGTATTTT.

In its sample, this clonotype was seen many times. This rearrangement joins TRBV11-2 to TRBJ2-3; 11 bases are a match to TRBD2. This CDR3 spans 18 amino acids. V lost 6 bases, J lost 2 bases, and 13 bases stayed unmatched. Per the germline V gene, CDR1 is SGHAT and CDR2 is FQNNGV. CDR3 residues: CASRVFPHSGRDTDTQYF. The CDR3 coding sequence is TGTGCCAGCAGAGTTTTTCCACATAGCGGGAGGGACACAGATACGCAGTATTTT.

This chain joins TRBV7-2 and TRBJ1-4, with a tentative D call TRBD1 (5 bases). Germline loops: CDR1 SGHTA, CDR2 FQGNSA. The CDR3 runs to 14 residues. V gave up 5 bases and J gave up 5 bases, with 12 bases separating them. The CDR3 DNA reads TGTGCCAGCAGCCCCGGGACGCTCAATGAAAAACTGTTTTTT. The encoded protein is CASSPGTLNEKLFF.

This clonotype was counted only a few times. The chain uses TRBV6-1 and TRBJ2-7; 9 bases match TRBD1. This CDR3 is built from 15 residues. The trim removed 5 bases at V and 6 bases at J, leaving 11 bases unmatched. Germline CDR1 MNHNS, CDR2 SASEGT. CDR3 protein: CASSPRDREGLEQYF. The CDR3 bases are TGTGCCAGCAGTCCCCGGGACAGGGAAGGCCTCGAGCAGTACTTC.

Many counts were recorded for this clonotype. The chain couples TRBV2 to TRBJ2-7; D is uncertain. The CDR3 runs to 12 residues. V was clipped by 4 bases and J by 4 bases, with 8 bases between them. Germline V gene lookup returns CDR1 SNHLY and CDR2 FYNNEI. This chain's CDR3 is CASSVLVYEQYF. The DNA for the CDR3 is TGTGCCAGCAGTGTGTTGGTATACGAGCAGTACTTC.

The chain employs TRBV28 and TRBJ2-7; D gene unclear. Trimming stripped 2 bases from V and 6 bases from J, with 11 bases between. The germline CDR1 and CDR2 sequences are MDHEN and SYDVKM. The CDR3 is 13 residues long. The CDR3 sequence: CASSLVRPPEQYF. The CDR3 coding sequence is TGTGCCAGCAGTTTAGTGAGACCCCCCGAGCAGTACTTC. Combining the CDR3 with reference TRBV28 and TRBJ2-7 gives the whole variable domain DVKVTQSSRYLVKRTGEKVFLECVQDMDHENMFWYRQDPGLGLRLIYFSYDVKMKEKGDIPEGYSVSREKKERFSLILESASTNQTSMYLCASSLVRPPEQYFGPGTRLTVT.

This clonotype showed up many times. The chain has TRBV7-6 and TRBJ1-4, with D hard to call. V lost 4 bases to trimming and J lost 0 bases, with 9 bases between them. Per the germline V gene, CDR1 is SGHVS and CDR2 is FNYEAQ. The CDR3 loop spans 15 amino acids. Written as DNA, the CDR3 is TGTGCCAGCAGCTCTCGGGTCGCAACTAATGAAAAACTGTTTTTT. Protein: CASSSRVATNEKLFF. Full variable domain (missing parts from reference TRBV7-6 and TRBJ1-4): GAGVSQSPRYKVTKRGQDVALRCDPISGHVSLYWYRQALGQGPEFLTYFNYEAQQDKSGLPNDRFSAERPEGSISTLTIQRTEQRDSAMYRCASSSRVATNEKLFFGSGTQLSVL.

The gene calls are TRBV12-3 or TRBV12-4 and TRBJ2-6; tentatively, D is TRBD1 (5 bases). Trimming took 6 bases from V and 0 from J, leaving 15 bases between them. The CDR3 is made up of 17 amino acids. CDR3 residues: CASRGLGPSSGANVLTF. In DNA, the CDR3 is TGTGCCAGCAGGGGGCTGGGTCCAAGCTCTGGGGCCAACGTCCTGACTTTC.

This clonotype was recorded a few times. V and J are TRBV28 and TRBJ2-7, with TRBD1 matching over 9 bases. The CDR3 has 15 residues. Germline values: CDR1 MDHEN, CDR2 SYDVKM. The trim removed 1 base at V and 5 bases at J, leaving 6 bases unmatched. The CDR3 DNA reads TGTGCCAGCAGTTTATCGGGACAGGGTTTCGACGAGCAGTACTTC. This gives the protein CASSLSGQGFDEQYF.